The clone carrying this TCR beta chain was counted a few times. The donors' treatment consisted of nivolumab, ipilimumab, aspirin, low-dose cyclophosphamide and low-dose radiotherapy. This sample is part of a study of low-dose radiotherapy and immunotherapy resistance in tumors. As for the study in general: Doses of 0.5 Gy per fraction every 2 weeks, totaling 6.5 Gy, went to Cohort 1. On cycle 1 day 1, patients started four cycles of oral aspirin 300 mg daily.

Primers targeting TRAV and TRBV primed first-strand cDNA, covering alpha and beta chains. With a V-primer adapter and a constant-region primer, TCRs were amplified for roughly 21 PCR cycles. In vitro transcription amplified the mRNA that had been isolated. MiXCR, applied by TCRdb to the reads, yields one record per CDR3 protein. The sample carries around 9,800 distinct CDR3 sequences, 75% recorded once. V was trimmed by 4 bases and J by 7 bases, leaving 13 bases between them. Germline CDR1 is LNHDA and CDR2 is SQIVND (reference sequence). The CDR3 is 13 amino acids. The rearrangement uses TRBV19 and TRBJ1-2; a possible D gene is TRBD1 (5 bases). The receptor's source is a human donor with advanced metastatic prostate, ovarian, gallbladder or colorectal cancer (not recorded which). This table probably holds off-target reads from a library built for another chain. The CDR3 DNA reads as TGTGCCAGTAGTACCGGGACGAAAGGTGGCTACACCTTC. Its translation: CASSTGTKGGYTF.